This T cell receptor beta chain was identified in a study of cytomegalovirus exposure and HLA in healthy donors. Regarding the study as a whole: A later analysis linked roughly 17,000 TCR beta sequences to HLA alleles at 0.05 false discovery rate. It emerged from a later analysis that several of the most significant clusters appeared to be linked to common viral pathogens. The authors enumerated under 200 TCR beta chains as linked to cytomegalovirus.

The CDR3 consists of 13 residues. From germline, CDR1 is SNHLY and CDR2 FYNNEI. With 8 bases removed from V and 2 bases from J, the gap between germline ends came to 13 bases. Healthy individuals who donated bone marrow served as the donors. Concerning this clone: Its antigen is unknown.

It was with 60 Vbeta and 13 Jbeta primers that the PCR ran. TCRdb keeps only in-frame clones here, not all; method: immunoSEQ multiplex PCR. Here the sample spans 140,000 to 150,000 clones, around three quarters being singletons. This chain links TRBV2 with TRBJ2-7; a possible D gene is TRBD1 (6 bases). The receptor comes from a woman aged 40 to 49 in good health and CMV-seropositive. Source material: PBMCs. In nucleotides, the CDR3 is TGTGCCAGCGGAGTATACAGGGCCTACGAGCAGTACTTC. Translation: CASGVYRAYEQYF.